This TCR beta chain was sequenced during a study of CD8+CD57+ T cells in acquired aplastic anemia. In the study overall: Each DNA sample taken from sorted CD4+ and CD8+ cells came to around 2.9 ug on average. Whole-study findings and limits: Patients shared some 29 CD8+ CDR3 sequences with controls.

The patients chosen for sequencing had shown expansion of CD8+CD57+ cells (detected by flow cytometry). Acquired aplastic anemia of severe grade affected all patients. Profiling of TCR beta VDJ combinations and CDR3 sequences used genomic DNA as template. TCRdb recomputed calls from the reads with MiXCR, one row per CDR3 protein. The table shows 180,000 or so distinct CDR3 sequences, with over 40% occurring only once. Points on this clonotype: Its antigen is still unknown.

Trimming left V 0 bases short and J 6 bases short, with 18 bases between. CDR1 LNHNV and CDR2 YYDKDF come from the germline V gene (reference sequence). This CDR3 has 17 residues. Sample: sorted CD4+, CD8+, or CD8+CD57+ T cells (not recorded which) from PBMCs. The clonotype originates from a human donor with aplastic anemia. This chain joins TRBV15 and TRBJ2-1; possible D gene TRBD2, 6 bases. The CDR3 region has the DNA TGTGCCACCAGCAGAGATAGGGCGGGGAGGCAATCCAATGAGCAGTTCTTC. Translation gives CATSRDRAGRQSNEQFF.